Included here is one T cell receptor (beta chain) sequence, with context. Its antigen remains undetermined. No per-base quality is available; no much larger clone lies one base away. The label giving this sample's time point can be read as: newly diagnosed, previously untreated cHL patient sample. A Miltenyi CD4+ T cell isolation kit was used for magnetic negative selection to purify CD4+ T cells from thawed PBMCs. As a comparison group for the relapsed/refractory trial patients, PBMCs were sequenced from patients with newly diagnosed, previously untreated classical Hodgkin lymphoma. Peripheral blood was collected in 8 mL Vacutainer Cell Preparation Tubes, from which PBMCs were isolated by centrifugation and then cryopreserved. Purified CD4+ and CD8+ fractions were prepared only for cases with an additional available PBMC sample. On LS columns in a quadroMACS separator, the magnetically labelled cells were depleted, and the flow-through was collected as the purified fraction.

The germline V gene gives CDR1 as SGHTA and CDR2 as FQGNSA. Germline trimming amounts to 1 base on V and 7 bases on J, with 6 as the count of junction bases outside the gene matches. The CDR3 goes from the cysteine to the phenylalanine over 15 residues. The DNA shown is the 45-base CDR3, in frame from base 1. The data are from a study of PD-1 blockade in classical Hodgkin lymphoma (dated by TCRdb to the early 2020s). In the study overall: The study used TCR beta sequencing and CyTOF to define a peripheral blood immune signature of response to PD-1 blockade in classical Hodgkin lymphoma. Findings and caveats that apply to the study as a whole: The study covered only a single clinical trial cohort, and the causes of the repertoire differences, possibly disease activity or prior therapy, were still not defined. Baseline TCR diversity was reported to be lower in newly diagnosed patients than in healthy donors, and even lower in relapsed/refractory patients.

Genomic DNA was isolated using the Qiagen DNeasy kit from unsorted PBMCs as well as from negatively selected CD4+ and CD8+ fractions. Amplification of TCR beta CDR3 regions was done by immunoSEQ multiplex PCR with primers that anneal to V and J segments. Amplification bias was minimized using a synthetic immune receptor repertoire, and residual bias was removed computationally after sequencing. The study's own analysis went as follows. Custom Python scripts were used to quantify repertoire diversity as the Shannon entropy index. Unsorted, CD4+ and CD8+ repertoires were analyzed separately, except in combined analyses where CD4+ and CD8+ sequences were merged in silico. Not all clones reach the TCRdb copy of this immuneACCESS table, which keeps in-frame sequences only. Checked studies attribute under half of the gap to unresolved V genes and leave the rest unexplained. V, J and clone size are taken as reported in that table, and D and trimming were inferred from the DNA itself. This sample holds some 30,000 clones; 88% were observed only once. Roughly 1.2% of the sample goes to the ten largest clones.

The rearrangement combines TRBV7-2 with TRBJ2-3; 9 bases in the junction line up with TRBD2. This receptor was taken from a human donor with classical Hodgkin lymphoma. Material: CD4+ T cells from blood. The CDR3 protein: CASSLDGGRAHTQYF. The DNA is as follows: TGTGCCAGCAGCTTAGATGGCGGGAGGGCCCATACGCAGTATTTT.